The 29 T cell receptor beta chains below all came from one sample that was sequenced in a study of T cell responses to AZD1222 COVID-19 vaccine. Assay: immunoSEQ multiplex PCR; the TCRdb copy retains only in-frame clones and omits some. The data show roughly 140,000 clones, 88% seen once. Sequenced material: peripheral blood, taken on day 0 of AZD1222 vaccination. The receptors here all came from an adult in good health.

This rearrangement joins TRBV6-5 to TRBJ1-1, with D perhaps TRBD1 (5 bases). Germline CDR1 reads MNHEY; CDR2 reads SVGAGI. The CDR3 totals 14 residues. The V gene lost 2 bases and the J gene lost 2 bases, with 9 bases spanning the gap. The CDR3 reads CASSYPGYNTEAFF. CDR3 DNA sequence: TGTGCCAGCAGTTACCCAGGGTACAACACTGAAGCTTTCTTT.

V usage is TRBV4-3 and J usage is TRBJ1-2; D is ambiguous. Deletions cut 5 bases from V and 4 bases from J, with 23 bases between. Germline CDR1 and CDR2: LGHNA and YSLEER. The CDR3 loop spans 17 amino acids. DNA for the CDR3: TGCGCCAGCAGCGCAGGACTCGGGTTAAACGTCGGCTATGGCTACACCTTC. It yields the protein CASSAGLGLNVGYGYTF.

The chain employs TRBV5-4 and TRBJ1-1; D is unclear. CDR3 size: 13 residues. Germline-derived CDR1 and CDR2 are SGHNT and YYREEE (reference sequence). Trimming cost V 1 base and J 4 bases, with 8 bases left between them. The chain's CDR3 is CASSLIGTTEAFF. CDR3 DNA sequence: TGTGCCAGCAGCTTGATAGGTACCACTGAAGCTTTCTTT.

This clone was observed once. The chain has TRBV6-5 and TRBJ1-2; 9 bases are shared with TRBD1. The CDR3 sequence is 15 residues long. Trimming cost V 6 bases and J 5 bases; bases outside gene matches: 10. CDR1 is MNHEY, CDR2 SVGAGI, per germline. The CDR3 region has the DNA TGTGCCAGCAGGGGGACAGGGCGGGCCTCTTATGGCTACACCTTC. Translated, it gives CASRGTGRASYGYTF.

V usage is TRBV30 and J usage is TRBJ2-3; no reliable D call. V lost 5 bases and J 6 bases, leaving 9 bases between the germline ends. Germline CDR1 GTSNPN, CDR2 SVGIG (reference sequence). The CDR3 is made up of 11 amino acids. The CDR3 protein is CAWDVSDTQYF. CDR3 DNA sequence: TGTGCCTGGGACGTCTCCGATACGCAGTATTTT.

This sequence joins TRBV5-1 and TRBJ2-3, with TRBD2 identical over 12 bases. Germline CDR1 and CDR2: SGHRS and YFSETQ. The CDR3 has 17 residues. V shed 4 bases and J 5 bases; nucleotides not matched to a gene: 11. The CDR3 region is CASSVGLTSGRQDTQYF. In DNA form, the CDR3 reads TGCGCCAGCAGCGTGGGATTGACTAGCGGGAGACAAGATACGCAGTATTTT.

The V call is TRBV24-1, the J call TRBJ2-3; D gene unclear. The V gene lost 8 bases and the J gene lost 0 bases, with 5 bases spanning the gap. The germline CDR1 and CDR2 sequences are KGHDR and SFDVKD. This CDR3 region has 12 residues. The CDR3, as DNA: TGTGCCACCATGGACAGCACAGATACGCAGTATTTT. Encoded protein: CATMDSTDTQYF.

The chain uses TRBV4-1 and TRBJ1-5; D remains unclear. Germline V gene sequence: CDR1 MGHRA, CDR2 YSYEKL. The ends were cut back, 6 bases at V and 4 bases at J, with 10 bases in the middle. The CDR3 covers 13 residues. CDR3 loop: CASRESQNQPQHF. The CDR3 nucleotides read TGCGCCAGCAGGGAGAGTCAGAATCAGCCCCAGCATTTT.

The gene calls are TRBV25-1 and TRBJ2-3; D is perhaps TRBD2 (5 bases). In germline, CDR1 is MGHDK, CDR2 SYGVNS. The CDR3 spans 13 residues. Trimming pared 5 bases from V and 2 bases from J, leaving 8 bases between. CDR3 DNA sequence: TGTGCCAGCAGTAGCGGTGACACAGATACGCAGTATTTT. This codes for CASSSGDTDTQYF.

The chain recombines TRBV28 with TRBJ1-1; D possibly corresponds to TRBD1 (6 bases). The germline V gene encodes CDR1 MDHEN and CDR2 SYDVKM. Trimming shortened V by 5 bases and J by 1 base, and 17 bases separated the two germline ends. The CDR3 consists of 16 residues. Written as DNA, the CDR3 is TGTGCCAGCAGTCTACTCCTTTGGACAGAGAACACTGAAGCTTTCTTT. This codes for CASSLLLWTENTEAFF.

The rearrangement uses TRBV12-3 or TRBV12-4 and TRBJ1-2; D is unclear. This CDR3 has 13 residues. V was trimmed by 6 bases and J by 8 bases, leaving 16 bases between them. CDR3: CASSPSLAGGYTF. CDR3 bases: TGTGCCAGCAGCCCGTCGTTGGCTGGAGGCTACACCTTC.

This chain connects TRBV5-1 to TRBJ2-3; 11 bases align to TRBD2. V shed 4 bases, J shed 2 bases, and the junction held 9 bases outside the gene matches. CDR3 length: 17 amino acids. Germline V gene data show CDR1 as SGHRS and CDR2 as YFSETQ. The CDR3 region has the DNA TGCGCCAGCAGCCGCACTAGCGGGAGTTGGGTCACAGATACGCAGTATTTT. It encodes CASSRTSGSWVTDTQYF. Drawing the rest from reference TRBV5-1 and TRBJ2-3, the complete variable domain is KAGVTQTPRYLIKTRGQQVTLSCSPISGHRSVSWYQQTPGQGLQFLFEYFSETQRNKGNFPGRFSGRQFSNSRSEMNVSTLELGDSALYLCASSRTSGSWVTDTQYFGPGTRLTVL.

The chain has TRBV7-3 and TRBJ2-7, with D hard to call. The CDR3 extends over 12 amino acids. CDR1 and CDR2 (germline): SGHTA, FQGTGA. Deletions cut 0 bases from V and 12 bases from J, with 12 bases between. This CDR3 is CASSLTNSRTYF. For the CDR3, the DNA is TGTGCCAGCAGCTTAACAAATTCGAGGACGTACTTC. Variable domain in full (rest from reference TRBV7-3 and TRBJ2-7): GAGVSQTPSNKVTEKGKYVELRCDPISGHTALYWYRQSLGQGPEFLIYFQGTGAADDSGLPNDRFFAVRPEGSVSTLKIQRTERGDSAVYLCASSLTNSRTYFGPGTRLTVT.

V and J are TRBV13 and TRBJ2-7, with D perhaps matching TRBD1 or TRBD2 (5 bases each). This CDR3 is 14 amino acids long. Trimming took 5 bases from V and 1 from J, leaving 12 bases between them. Germline assignment: CDR1 PRHDT and CDR2 FYEKMQ (reference sequence). CDR3 amino acids: CASSNRDGSYEQYF. In nucleotides, the CDR3 is TGTGCCAGCAGCAACCGGGACGGTTCCTACGAGCAGTACTTC.

V and J are TRBV10-3 and TRBJ1-6, with D tentatively TRBD1 (5 bases). The V and J ends lost 2 bases and 0 bases respectively, with 5 bases between them. The CDR3 length is 15 residues. The V gene's germline CDR1 is ENHRY and CDR2 SYGVKD. CDR3 nucleotide sequence: TGTGCCATCAGTGAGACAGGCTCCTATAATTCACCCCTCCACTTT. Encoded protein: CAISETGSYNSPLHF.

V gene TRBV29-1 combines with J gene TRBJ1-2, with D hard to call. Germline V gene sequence: CDR1 SQVTM, CDR2 ANQGSEA. The CDR3 length is 11 residues. Trimming shortened V by 3 bases and J by 10 bases, and 12 bases separated the two germline ends. CDR3 amino acids: CSVEALSAYTF. In DNA form, the CDR3 reads TGCAGCGTTGAGGCTCTCAGCGCCTACACCTTC.

The J gene is TRBJ1-1, the V gene TRBV7-8, with D possibly being TRBD1 (6 bases). V was cut by 7 bases and J by 5 bases, with 17 bases left in between. Germline V gives CDR1 SGHVS, CDR2 FQNEAQ. The CDR3 has 14 residues. The CDR3 DNA reads as TGTGCCAGCATCGTCGAAGGCCAGGGGACTGAAGCTTTCTTT. Protein product: CASIVEGQGTEAFF.

The chain is built from TRBV30 and TRBJ1-5, with TRBD1 matching 12 bases. Germline assignment: CDR1 GTSNPN and CDR2 SVGIG (reference sequence). The length of the CDR3 is 16 residues. V shed 0 bases and J 7 bases; nucleotides not matched to a gene: 7. CDR3: CAWSVGGQGAWQPQHF. As DNA, the CDR3 is TGTGCCTGGAGTGTAGGGGGACAGGGGGCATGGCAGCCCCAGCATTTT.

The V gene is TRBV6-5, the J gene TRBJ1-2; TRBD1 might be the D (6 bases). There are 12 residues in the CDR3. V was pared by 4 bases and J by 7 bases, with 10 bases between. Germline assignment: CDR1 MNHEY and CDR2 SVGAGI. The CDR3 loop is CASSSNRVGYTF. Here the CDR3 DNA reads TGTGCCAGCAGTTCTAACAGGGTTGGCTACACCTTC.

The chain carries TRBV11-2 and TRBJ2-2, with D hard to call. V dropped 1 base and J dropped 0 bases, with 9 bases sitting between them. This CDR3 comprises 16 residues. Germline V gene data show CDR1 as SGHAT and CDR2 as FQNNGV. Here the CDR3 DNA reads TGTGCCAGCAGCTTAGGTTGGCGGTCGAACACCGGGGAGCTGTTTTTT. Its translation: CASSLGWRSNTGELFF.

The genes are TRBV28 and TRBJ2-7, with D possibly TRBD2 on 5 matching bases. Trimming pared 6 bases from V and 2 bases from J, leaving 8 bases between. The CDR3 consists of 12 residues. Per germline, CDR1 MDHEN and CDR2 SYDVKM. The CDR3 DNA reads as TGTGCCAGCAGCGGGGTTACCTACGAGCAGTACTTC. Translating gives CASSGVTYEQYF.

The chain is built from TRBV6-5 and TRBJ1-1, with 8 bases matching TRBD1. After removal of 5 bases from V and 7 bases from J, the junction contained 9 bases not matched to a gene. Germline CDR1 and CDR2: MNHEY and SVGAGI. The CDR3 covers 14 residues. CDR3 in DNA: TGTGCCAGCAGTCCCGACAGGGGCAGGGGTGAAGCTTTCTTT. Its translation is CASSPDRGRGEAFF.

The sample holds one count of this clone. This CDR3 is CASSLGAGNSYNEQFF. DNA for the CDR3: TGTGCCAGCAGCTTAGGGGCGGGTAACTCCTACAATGAGCAGTTCTTC. The gene calls are TRBV7-2 and TRBJ2-1; possible D gene TRBD2, 5 bases. Trimming cost V 1 base and J 0 bases, with 10 bases left between them. The CDR3 extends over 16 amino acids. The germline V gene encodes CDR1 SGHTA and CDR2 FQGNSA.

The chain combines TRBV13 with TRBJ2-3; D remains ambiguous. Germline CDR1 is PRHDT and CDR2 is FYEKMQ (reference sequence). Trimming removed 3 bases from V and 2 bases from J, with 6 bases in between. This CDR3 region has 13 residues. The DNA of the CDR3 is TGTGCCAGCAGCTTCGGAGACACAGATACGCAGTATTTT. It translates to CASSFGDTDTQYF.

The chain links TRBV4-2 to TRBJ2-7; 7 bases fit TRBD1. CDR1 and CDR2 (germline): LGHNA, YNFKEQ. The junction had 3 bases not matched to a gene; V was cut back by 1 base and J by 3 bases. This CDR3 comprises 14 residues. The CDR3: CASSQVRGLYEQYF. DNA of the CDR3: TGTGCCAGCAGCCAAGTTAGGGGGCTCTACGAGCAGTACTTC.

This chain uses TRBV9 with TRBJ2-1, with TRBD1 as a possible D gene (6 bases). Trimming took off 7 bases at V and 0 bases at J, with 11 bases between the two ends. The CDR3 consists of 14 residues. The V gene's germline CDR1 is SGDLS and CDR2 YYNGEE. In nucleotides, the CDR3 is TGTGCCAGCGGTGGGGGCTACTCCTACAATGAGCAGTTCTTC. Translation gives CASGGGYSYNEQFF.

The CDR3: CASSQMVNTEAFF. CDR3 bases: TGTGCCAGTAGTCAAATGGTGAACACTGAAGCTTTCTTT. This chain connects TRBV19 to TRBJ1-1; unclear D gene. This CDR3 is built from 13 residues. V lost 5 bases and J 0 bases, leaving 7 bases between the germline ends. Germline loops: CDR1 LNHDA, CDR2 SQIVND (reference sequence).

The chain links TRBV30 to TRBJ2-7, with unresolved D. V shed 3 bases and J shed 0 bases, with 12 bases lying between them. Per germline, CDR1 GTSNPN and CDR2 SVGIG (reference sequence). CDR3 length: 14 residues. The DNA for the CDR3 is TGTGCCTGGAGAGGGCCAGTAGGCTCCTACGAGCAGTACTTC. Translated, it gives CAWRGPVGSYEQYF.

The V and J genes are TRBV28 and TRBJ2-5; no definite D call. CDR3 length equals 12 residues. The germline V and J ends were trimmed by 6 bases and 5 bases, with 10 bases remaining between them. CDR1 is MDHEN, CDR2 SYDVKM, per germline. CDR3 residues: CASRPLGETQYF. In DNA form, the CDR3 reads TGTGCCAGCAGACCCTTAGGGGAGACCCAGTACTTC.